This TCR beta chain was sequenced for a study of T cells in tumors after PD-1 blockade (dated by TCRdb to between 2019 and 2020). The study in broad terms: Prior checkpoint blockade, systemic immunosuppressant use, and recent radiotherapy or other anti-cancer therapy within 4 weeks were grounds for patient exclusion. RECIST version 1.1 was the standard used to evaluate clinical response. Paired single-cell RNA and TCR sequencing was performed on site-matched tumors from BCC or SCC patients before and after anti-PD-1 therapy. An average of 113,528 TCR templates (range roughly 24,000-290,000) and 36,536 unique clonotypes was obtained for peripheral blood samples. To compare clonotypes in blood versus tumor, bulk TCR sequencing was run on fewer than 12 peripheral blood samples drawn from four to six patients. Treatment consisted of either cemiplimab 350 mg every 2 weeks or pembrolizumab 200 mg every 3 weeks. While on anti-PD-1 treatment, some of the patients also continued taking daily vismodegib 150 mg. The investigation overall reported the following: Approximately 43% of tumor TCR clonotypes were found in blood, and some novel exhausted tumor clones appeared in pre-treatment blood, suggesting peripheral recruitment. The source of novel T cell clones was not identified, and lymphoid organs or rare unexpanded clones within the tumor or the tumor periphery could be included among the possible sources.

The immunoSEQ platform was used to carry out deep TCRbeta sequencing. As for the authors' bioinformatics: For further analysis, only productive rearrangements were exported from the immunoSEQ Analyzer. T cell phenotypes were assigned to bulk TCRbeta clonotypes by matching to single-cell RNA+TCR-seq clones sharing the same TCRbeta sequence. Clone enrichment in tumor was calculated as tumor frequency divided by PBMC frequency from bulk TCR sequencing. GLIPH was used to group TCRs into specificity groups, clusters of distinct TCRs likely recognizing common antigens via shared CDR3 motifs. TCRdb carries this immuneACCESS record with in-frame sequences only. Its versions omit some clonotypes, under half of them owing to an unresolved V gene in the studies checked, with the rest unexplained. That table furnishes V, J and clone size, whereas the DNA furnished D and trimming. The sample table lists approximately 60,000 clones, just under 80% of them with a count of one. Together, the top ten hold 10% to 15% of the sample.

The V end loses 0 bases and the J end loses 1 base, and a stretch of 13 bases separates them. CDR1 and CDR2 are read off the germline V gene as KGHSH and LQKENI. Including cysteine and phenylalanine, the CDR3 has 17 amino acids. The DNA shown is the 51-base CDR3, in frame from base 1. The time point label of this sample denotes: before anti-PD-1 therapy. Genomic DNA extracted from tumor biopsies or peripheral blood was used for bulk TCRbeta sequencing, with input ranging from about 616 ng to 6,500 ng. Every patient had histologically proven advanced or metastatic basal or squamous cell carcinoma and was a poor candidate for surgical resection. The basal cell carcinoma cohort was made up of some ten patients, and bulk tumor TCR sequencing was performed for seven or eight of these patients. As regards this clone: Its target antigen remains unknown. Base qualities were left out, and no much larger clone turns up one base away.

The clonotype originates from a human donor with basal cell carcinoma. The V gene is TRBV18 and the J gene is TRBJ2-1, with the D segment identity uncertain. The sequencing here drew on PBMCs, taken before anti-PD-1 treatment. The DNA is TGTGCCAGCTCACCACCCCTCCTAGATCCTTCCTACAATGAGCAGTTCTTC. It codes for CASSPPLLDPSYNEQFF.